The 17 T cell receptor beta chains below were found in one sample sequenced in a study of shared clonotypes between healthy human individuals. Here immunoSEQ multiplex PCR was the method, and the copy in TCRdb shows in-frame clones only, minus some. The data contain 1 million to 1.3 million clones, more than 75% of them singletons. The sequencing input was memory CD4+ T cells from PBMCs. Subset in this sample: CD45RA-negative fraction. The source of these receptors is a man younger than 30 in good health. Some clones in this sample may be carry-over from other donors' samples.

The chain uses TRBV10-3 and TRBJ2-7; 7 bases agree with TRBD2. The V gene end was trimmed by 1 base and the J gene end by 4 bases; junction bases not matched to a gene: 7. The CDR3 runs 15 residues. Germline CDR1 is ENHRY and CDR2 is SYGVKD. CDR3 amino acids: CAISEFRGVRYEQYF. The CDR3 bases are TGTGCCATCAGTGAGTTTCGGGGGGTTCGATACGAGCAGTACTTC.

This clone was observed a few times. V and J are TRBV5-1 and TRBJ2-2; the D is unclear. The germline V and J ends were trimmed by 0 bases and 4 bases, with 10 bases remaining between them. The CDR3 has 15 amino acids. The germline V gene has CDR1 SGHRS and CDR2 YFSETQ. In DNA, the CDR3 is TGCGCCAGCAGCTTGGTTTTAACGGGCACCGGGGAGCTGTTTTTT. This codes for CASSLVLTGTGELFF.

For this clone: A much larger clone lies one base from this, so it may be a read error. CDR3 DNA: TGTGCCAGCAGCTTCGACAGGATCTCCTACGAGCAGTACTTC. It is translated as CASSFDRISYEQYF. The rearrangement links TRBV13 to TRBJ2-7, with a tentative D call TRBD1 (6 bases). CDR1 is PRHDT, CDR2 FYEKMQ, per germline (reference sequence). CDR3 length: 14 amino acids. Deletions cut 3 bases from V and 0 bases from J, with 9 bases between.

This clone has more than one count but fewer than ten. The J gene is TRBJ2-7, the V gene TRBV18, with TRBD2 matching over 9 bases. Germline assignment: CDR1 KGHSH and CDR2 LQKENI. The CDR3 sequence is 14 residues long. J lost 6 bases, V lost 5 bases, and 8 bases had no gene match. CDR3: CASSSGGRAGEQYF. Written as DNA, the CDR3 is TGTGCCAGCTCATCCGGCGGGAGGGCCGGCGAGCAGTACTTC.

The chain carries TRBV6-6 and TRBJ2-7; 7 nucleotides align to TRBD2. Trimming at V came to 6 bases and at J to 7 bases, leaving 6 bases not matched to a gene. Germline V gives CDR1 MNHNY, CDR2 SVGAGI (reference sequence). The CDR3 is 12 amino acids. The CDR3 nucleotides are TGTGCCAGCAGCCTAACCGGGAGGGAGCAGTACTTC. Its protein is CASSLTGREQYF.

The chain recombines TRBV11-2 with TRBJ1-4; 7 bases map to TRBD1. V lost 8 bases, J lost 8 bases, and 11 bases stayed unmatched. This CDR3 has 14 amino acids. From germline, CDR1 is SGHAT and CDR2 FQNNGV. In nucleotides, the CDR3 is TGTGCCAGCGGAAAGGGGCAGGGGGGCGAAAAACTGTTTTTT. This codes for CASGKGQGGEKLFF.

The chain carries TRBV10-2 and TRBJ2-2; 15 bases agree with TRBD2. This CDR3 has 15 amino acids. CDR1 is WSHSY, CDR2 SAAADI, per germline. The trim removed 8 bases at V and 6 bases at J, leaving 4 bases unmatched. Written as DNA, the CDR3 is TGCGCCAGCCGCGGGACTAGCGGGAGGTCCGGGGAGCTGTTTTTT. It codes for CASRGTSGRSGELFF.

V usage is TRBV23-1 and J usage is TRBJ1-1; 8 bases line up with TRBD1. Being an ORF, TRBV23-1 has a function that is uncertain. With 2 bases clipped from V and 0 bases from J, the junction kept 8 bases outside the gene matches. The CDR3 spans 17 residues. CDR3 amino acids: CASSQLYGQGVNTEAFF. For the CDR3, the DNA is TGCGCCAGCAGTCAACTTTACGGACAGGGCGTGAACACTGAAGCTTTCTTT.

V is TRBV2 and J is TRBJ1-6, with TRBD1 identical over 8 bases. With 7 bases clipped from V and 9 bases from J, the junction kept 5 bases outside the gene matches. The CDR3 extends over 13 amino acids. From germline, CDR1 is SNHLY and CDR2 FYNNEI. The CDR3 sequence is CASTDRVGSPLHF. The CDR3 DNA reads as TGTGCCAGCACGGACAGGGTCGGTTCACCCCTCCACTTT.

The chain uses TRBV4-1 and TRBJ1-2, with D perhaps TRBD1 (6 bases). Germline CDR1 is MGHRA and CDR2 is YSYEKL. Trimming stripped 0 bases from V and 4 bases from J, with 18 bases between. The CDR3 covers 17 residues. The CDR3 here is CASSQDPRGPQSYGYTF. CDR3 nucleotides: TGCGCCAGCAGCCAAGACCCCAGGGGACCTCAATCCTATGGCTACACCTTC.

Worth noting for this clone: At the DNA level, this CDR3 is encoded by other sequences in the same sample as well. This rearrangement joins TRBV5-1 to TRBJ1-5; TRBD1 agrees at 9 bases. Germline lookup yields CDR1 SGHRS and CDR2 YFSETQ. The J segment lost 2 bases and the V segment lost 1 base, leaving 1 base of the junction unmatched. The CDR3 covers 15 residues. This CDR3 reads CASSLTGGGNQPQHF. CDR3 nucleotide sequence: TGCGCCAGCAGCTTGACAGGGGGCGGCAATCAGCCCCAGCATTTT.

Notes on this clone: Mismatch with germline at one junction end may stem from a read error. This chain links TRBV20-1 with TRBJ2-7, with TRBD2 matching over 8 bases. Per germline, CDR1 DFQATT and CDR2 SNEGSKA (reference sequence). The CDR3 is made up of 11 amino acids. The CDR3 loop is CSALVGTRKFF. CDR3 nucleotide sequence: TGCAGTGCACTCGTCGGGACTAGGAAGTTCTTC.

The gene calls are TRBV28 and TRBJ1-5; 7 nucleotides match TRBD1. CDR1 is MDHEN and CDR2 is SYDVKM in the germline V gene. V gave up 4 bases and J gave up 0 bases; unmatched junction bases: 12. This CDR3 is 18 amino acids long. CDR3 sequence (DNA): TGTGCCAGCAGTTCACCGGGACAGACCCATTATAGCAATCAGCCCCAGCATTTT. Its translation: CASSSPGQTHYSNQPQHF.

This chain connects TRBV11-2 to TRBJ2-5; no firm D call. The V gene's germline CDR1 is SGHAT and CDR2 FQNNGV. V was cut by 1 base and J by 5 bases, with 11 bases left in between. The length of the CDR3 is 14 residues. CDR3 DNA: TGTGCCAGCAGCTTAGGGAACAGATGGGAGACCCAGTACTTC. Protein sequence: CASSLGNRWETQYF.

V and J are TRBV27 and TRBJ2-3; 9 bases are shared with TRBD2. Germline V gene lookup returns CDR1 MNHEY and CDR2 SMNVEV (reference sequence). V dropped 6 bases and J dropped 1; count of bases not matched to a gene: 8. This CDR3 region has 16 residues. The CDR3 reads CASRQIAGVGTDTQYF. Written as DNA, the CDR3 is TGTGCCAGCAGGCAAATAGCGGGAGTGGGCACAGATACGCAGTATTTT.

CDR3 loop: CASSGTPLYNEQFF. The CDR3 coding sequence is TGTGCCAGCAGCGGAACCCCACTCTACAATGAGCAGTTCTTC. The genes are TRBV9 and TRBJ2-1; no reliable D call. This CDR3 comprises 14 residues. Germline V gene lookup returns CDR1 SGDLS and CDR2 YYNGEE. The ends were cut back, 3 bases at V and 3 bases at J, with 10 bases in the middle.

The CDR3 reads CASSPIGTGVGYTF. The CDR3 nucleotides are TGTGCCAGTAGTCCTATTGGGACAGGGGTCGGCTACACCTTC. This chain joins TRBV19 and TRBJ1-2; 10 bases are shared with TRBD1. The germline V gene encodes CDR1 LNHDA and CDR2 SQIVND (reference sequence). The CDR3 sequence is 14 residues long. J gave up 8 bases and V 5 bases, and 8 bases lay outside the gene matches.